This T cell receptor (beta chain) was retrieved from a study of CD4 and CD8 cells across lung adenocarcinoma regions (dated by TCRdb to 2016 to 2018). Some background on the complete study: Intratumor heterogeneity of the T cell receptor repertoire was examined by comparing tumor centers with tumor margins.

Receptors were amplified or captured by PCR. The data were produced on a HiSeq X Ten. The raw public reads went through TCRdb reprocessing: fastp at Q25, MiXCR clone calling, in-frame beta chains kept. A single entry per CDR3 protein holds the most common genes and DNA from its merged rows. Counted in this sample were about 20,000 distinct CDR3 sequences; roughly 50% of them appeared once. Together, the top ten hold 27% of the sample. The donors were patients who had localized lung adenocarcinoma, which is a subtype of non-small cell lung cancer. The centers of localized lung adenocarcinomas were where the samples came from. For TCR repertoire analysis, CD8+ T cells from tumor tissue were profiled separately from CD4+ T cells. The CDR3, from cysteine to phenylalanine, totals 11 residues. Of the read, only the CDR3 DNA is kept; its 33 bases are in frame from base 1. V and J are trimmed by 11 bases and 11 bases, and the gene matches miss 11 bases of the junction. From the germline V gene, CDR1 is MDHEN and CDR2 is SYDVKM.

For this clonotype: Its antigen specificity is not known. No base quality values were provided; no much bigger clone lies one nucleotide off.

The source is a female donor with lung adenocarcinoma. The CD4 and CD8 labels of this study may be unreliable. Recombination connected TRBV28 to TRBJ1-1, with 7 central nucleotides matching TRBD1. Material for sequencing was CD8+ T cells from the center of a lung tumor. In the paper's terms, the cell subset or site label means: tumor center region. This receptor carries the CDR3 CAVHRGMEAFF. In nucleotide form, the sequence is TGTGCCGTCCACAGGGGTATGGAGGCTTTCTTT. The entire variable domain, with the stretches around the CDR3 drawn from the reference TRBV28 and TRBJ1-1 proteins, is DVKVTQSSRYLVKRTGEKVFLECVQDMDHENMFWYRQDPGLGLRLIYFSYDVKMKEKGDIPEGYSVSREKKERFSLILESASTNQTSMYLCAVHRGMEAFFGQGTRLTVV.